What follows are 2 T cell receptor beta chains derived from one specimen sequenced in a study of CXCR3-negative and CXCR3-positive naive CD8 T cells. It was by 5' RACE with UMI labels that the TRB cDNA libraries were prepared. TCRdb re-called the 5' RACE reads and catalogs CDR3 proteins one per entry, DNA excluded. The table lists about 40,000 distinct CDR3 sequences. Sequencing input: memory CD8+ T cells from blood. The receptors here all came from a human donor in good health. Some clones in this sample may be carry-over from other donors' samples.

The chain employs TRBV7-3 and TRBJ1-4; TCRdb selects TRBD1, and the lack of DNA leaves this call unchecked. The CDR3 consists of 14 residues. Germline CDR1 SGHTA, CDR2 FQGTGA. CDR3: CASREKTGDEKLFF. The whole variable domain, remainder taken from reference TRBV7-3 and TRBJ1-4, is GAGVSQTPSNKVTEKGKYVELRCDPISGHTALYWYRQSLGQGPEFLIYFQGTGAADDSGLPNDRFFAVRPEGSVSTLKIQRTERGDSAVYLCASREKTGDEKLFFGSGTQLSVL.

The chain employs TRBV7-6 and TRBJ2-2; TCRdb designates TRBD1, a call that cannot be tested without DNA. Germline V gene lookup returns CDR1 SGHVS and CDR2 FNYEAQ. The CDR3 loop spans 18 amino acids. The CDR3 reads CASTPGAADRADAGELFF.